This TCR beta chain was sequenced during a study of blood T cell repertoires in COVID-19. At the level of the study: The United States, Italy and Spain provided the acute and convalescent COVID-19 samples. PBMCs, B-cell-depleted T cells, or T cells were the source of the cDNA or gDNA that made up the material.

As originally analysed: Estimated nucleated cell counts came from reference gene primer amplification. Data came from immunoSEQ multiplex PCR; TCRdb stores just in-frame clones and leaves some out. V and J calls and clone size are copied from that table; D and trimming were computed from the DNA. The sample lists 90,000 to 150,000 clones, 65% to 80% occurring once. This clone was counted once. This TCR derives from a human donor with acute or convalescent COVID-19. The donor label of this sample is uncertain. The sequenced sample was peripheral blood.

In nucleotides, the CDR3 is TGTGCCAGCTCATTTAGCGGGGGCCCCTACAATGAGCAGTTCTTC. Translated, it gives CASSFSGGPYNEQFF. The chain is built from TRBV18 and TRBJ2-1, with 9 bases fitting TRBD2. V dropped 5 bases and J dropped 2; count of bases not matched to a gene: 4. CDR3 length: 15 amino acids. The V gene's germline CDR1 is KGHSH and CDR2 LQKENI.